This entry describes one TCR beta chain. These data come from a study of T cells after yellow fever vaccination. TCRdb redid the calling of the 5' RACE reads with MiXCR, one entry per CDR3 protein. The data show around 120,000 distinct CDR3 sequences, around 6.7% seen once. The CDR3 loop spans 15 amino acids. In germline, CDR1 is LGHNA, CDR2 YSLEER. Germline trimming cut 4 bases from V and 7 bases from J; bases unmatched to any gene: 8. V usage is TRBV4-3 and J usage is TRBJ2-1, with TRBD1 matching 9 bases. The source is a man between 18 and 35 years old who received the YFV17D yellow fever vaccine. The material sequenced was CD4+ T cells sorted from PBMCs, taken 35 to 50 days after the first yellow fever vaccination. CDR3 bases: TGCGCCAGCAGCCCCCGGGACAGGGTAGGGAATGAGCAGTTCTTC. The encoded protein is CASSPRDRVGNEQFF.